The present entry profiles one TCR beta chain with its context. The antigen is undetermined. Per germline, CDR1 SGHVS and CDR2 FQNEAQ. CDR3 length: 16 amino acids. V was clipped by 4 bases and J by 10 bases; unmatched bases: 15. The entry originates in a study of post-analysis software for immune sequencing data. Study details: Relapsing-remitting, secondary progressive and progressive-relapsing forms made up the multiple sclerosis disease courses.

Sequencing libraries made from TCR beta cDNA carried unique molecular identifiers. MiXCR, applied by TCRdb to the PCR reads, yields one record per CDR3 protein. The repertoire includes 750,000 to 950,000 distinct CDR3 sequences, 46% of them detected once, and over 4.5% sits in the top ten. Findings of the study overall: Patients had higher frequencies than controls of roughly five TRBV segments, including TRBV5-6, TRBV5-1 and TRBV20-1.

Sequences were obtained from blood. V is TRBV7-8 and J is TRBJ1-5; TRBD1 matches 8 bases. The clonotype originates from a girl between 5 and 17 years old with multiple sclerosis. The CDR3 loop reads CASSSSSDRVGQPQHF. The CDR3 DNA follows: TGTGCCAGCAGCTCGAGCTCGGACAGGGTGGGTCAACCCCAGCATTTT.